The 21 T cell receptor beta chains below come from one sample, sequenced in a study of OX40 agonist ivuxolimab in advanced cancers. Only in-frame clones appear in the TCRdb table, and some are missing; sequencing was by immunoSEQ multiplex PCR. Of 55,000 to 70,000 clones listed, 70% to 90% were seen once; the top ten hold around 4.7%. The material sequenced was CD4+ or CD8+ T cells sorted from blood, taken in a trial of the OX40 agonist ivuxolimab. The receptor set was obtained from an adult with an advanced solid tumor such as melanoma, head and neck, liver or kidney cancer.

The rearrangement links TRBV20-1 to TRBJ2-5; D is uncertain. This CDR3 has 11 amino acids. The germline CDR1 and CDR2 sequences are DFQATT and SNEGSKA (reference sequence). Trimming removed 3 bases at V and 5 bases at J, with 7 bases between. The CDR3 coding sequence is TGCAGTGCTAGTGCTAGTGAGACCCAGTACTTC. Protein: CSASASETQYF.

The rearrangement joins TRBV11-2 to TRBJ2-2; 9 bases fit TRBD2. The V gene's germline CDR1 is SGHAT and CDR2 FQNNGV. The length of the CDR3 is 17 residues. The J segment lost 5 bases and the V segment lost 5 bases, leaving 12 bases of the junction unmatched. The CDR3 loop reads CASSQVAGVPGTGELFF. CDR3 nucleotides: TGTGCCAGCAGCCAAGTAGCGGGAGTCCCCGGGACCGGGGAGCTGTTTTTT.

The gene calls are TRBV29-1 and TRBJ2-2; no definite D call. This CDR3 is 13 amino acids long. V was clipped by 4 bases and J by 7 bases, with 13 bases between them. Germline-derived CDR1 and CDR2 are SQVTM and ANQGSEA. The CDR3 loop reads CSVAKSRRGELFF. CDR3 bases: TGCAGCGTTGCAAAGTCAAGGCGCGGGGAGCTGTTTTTT.

This clone turned up a few times. This chain links TRBV7-9 with TRBJ1-1; unclear D gene. CDR1 is SEHNR and CDR2 is FQNEAQ in the germline V gene (reference sequence). CDR3 length: 14 residues. The ends were cut back, 1 base at V and 0 bases at J, with 6 bases in the middle. CDR3 DNA sequence: TGTGCCAGCAGCTTAGTTACGGTGAACACTGAAGCTTTCTTT. Translated, it gives CASSLVTVNTEAFF. The entire variable domain, with the rest obtained from reference TRBV7-9 and TRBJ1-1, is as follows: DTGVSQNPRHKITKRGQNVTFRCDPISEHNRLYWYRQTLGQGPEFLTYFQNEAQLEKSRLLSDRFSAERPKGSFSTLEIQRTEQGDSAMYLCASSLVTVNTEAFFGQGTRLTVV.

The V and J genes are TRBV4-1 and TRBJ2-3; perhaps TRBD2 as D (5 bases). This CDR3 spans 14 amino acids. Germline CDR1 and CDR2: MGHRA and YSYEKL. Trimming took off 6 bases at V and 4 bases at J, with 14 bases between the two ends. The CDR3 is CASRMTGWADTQYF. The DNA of the CDR3 is TGCGCCAGCAGAATGACGGGGTGGGCAGATACGCAGTATTTT.

This clone was seen a single time. The chain employs TRBV2 and TRBJ1-2, with no clear D. Trimming cost V 1 base and J 4 bases, with 13 bases left between them. The CDR3 has 15 amino acids. Germline V lookup: CDR1 SNHLY, CDR2 FYNNEI. The CDR3 DNA sequence: TGTGCCAGCAGTGAAGGAGGCGGAATTACCTATGGCTACACCTTC. It translates to CASSEGGGITYGYTF.

The CDR3 spells CASGGAGWGEQFF. CDR3 in DNA: TGTGCCAGCGGGGGAGCTGGGTGGGGTGAGCAGTTCTTC. The chain employs TRBV7-2 and TRBJ2-1; D may match TRBD1 or TRBD2 (5 bases each). The V gene's germline CDR1 is SGHTA and CDR2 FQGNSA. V lost 8 bases, J lost 9 bases, and 17 bases lay in between. CDR3 length: 13 residues.

V usage is TRBV7-6 and J usage is TRBJ1-5; D is undetermined. The germline V gene has CDR1 SGHVS and CDR2 FNYEAQ. The CDR3 runs to 13 residues. Deletions cut 5 bases from V and 1 base from J, with 6 bases between. The CDR3: CASSVGSNQPQHF. Written as DNA, the CDR3 is TGTGCCAGCAGCGTCGGCAGCAATCAGCCCCAGCATTTT.

V usage is TRBV19 and J usage is TRBJ2-2; D is tentatively TRBD1 or TRBD2 (5 bases each). Trimming stripped 3 bases from V and 4 bases from J, with 18 bases between. The germline V gene has CDR1 LNHDA and CDR2 SQIVND (reference sequence). This CDR3 spans 17 amino acids. CDR3 DNA: TGTGCCAGTAGTATTAATTTTGGGGGTATAAGCACCGGGGAGCTGTTTTTT. Its translation: CASSINFGGISTGELFF.

The J gene is TRBJ1-2, the V gene TRBV9; D perhaps matches TRBD1 (5 bases). The germline V gene encodes CDR1 SGDLS and CDR2 YYNGEE. CDR3 size: 13 residues. The ends were cut back, 4 bases at V and 8 bases at J, with 15 bases in the middle. The CDR3 sequence is CASSSRGPEGYTF. The DNA of the CDR3 is TGTGCCAGCAGCTCCCGGGGCCCAGAGGGCTACACCTTC.

The gene calls are TRBV7-2 and TRBJ2-3, with unresolved D. The V gene's germline CDR1 is SGHTA and CDR2 FQGNSA. V was shortened by 3 bases and J by 1 base, with 11 bases between the two germline ends. The CDR3 runs 15 residues. CDR3 in amino acids: CASSLAPSGTDTQYF. The CDR3 nucleotides are TGTGCCAGCAGCTTGGCCCCCTCCGGCACAGATACGCAGTATTTT.

In this sample, this clone turned up once. V usage is TRBV4-3 and J usage is TRBJ2-1; D is unresolved. The length of the CDR3 is 17 residues. V was trimmed by 0 bases and J by 2 bases, leaving 14 bases between them. Germline V gene sequence: CDR1 LGHNA, CDR2 YSLEER. This CDR3 reads CASSQELSDPTYNEQFF. CDR3 bases: TGCGCCAGCAGCCAAGAGTTGAGCGACCCCACCTACAATGAGCAGTTCTTC.

The genes are TRBV6-6 and TRBJ1-5; TRBD1 matches 8 bases. This CDR3 comprises 15 residues. V shed 2 bases and J 7 bases; nucleotides not matched to a gene: 7. CDR1 is MNHNY and CDR2 is SVGAGI in the germline V gene (reference sequence). CDR3 loop: CASSYTTGDDQPQHF. CDR3 bases: TGTGCCAGCAGTTACACGACAGGGGACGACCAGCCCCAGCATTTT.

This clone has just one count. The chain has TRBV7-8 and TRBJ2-3; D unresolved. This CDR3 has 14 residues. Trimming took off 5 bases at V and 0 bases at J, with 9 bases between the two ends. Germline V gene data show CDR1 as SGHVS and CDR2 as FQNEAQ. The CDR3 loop reads CASSITDSTDTQYF. In DNA form, the CDR3 reads TGTGCCAGCAGCATCACCGACAGCACAGATACGCAGTATTTT.

V and J are TRBV28 and TRBJ2-5; possibly TRBD2 for D (6 bases). V was trimmed by 3 bases and J by 12 bases, leaving 23 bases between them. There are 15 residues in the CDR3. The germline V gene has CDR1 MDHEN and CDR2 SYDVKM. The CDR3: CASSFGGITTFREYF. CDR3 nucleotide sequence: TGTGCCAGCAGTTTTGGGGGGATTACCACTTTTCGGGAGTACTTC. The variable domain in full, with the rest retrieved from reference TRBV28 and TRBJ2-5, is DVKVTQSSRYLVKRTGEKVFLECVQDMDHENMFWYRQDPGLGLRLIYFSYDVKMKEKGDIPEGYSVSREKKERFSLILESASTNQTSMYLCASSFGGITTFREYFGPGTRLLVL.

The chain employs TRBV7-9 and TRBJ2-5; tentative D call: TRBD2 (6 bases). Trimming took off 7 bases at V and 5 bases at J, with 14 bases between the two ends. Germline V lookup: CDR1 SEHNR, CDR2 FQNEAQ (reference sequence). The CDR3 contains 13 residues. The CDR3 spells CASKKGAGETQYF. In DNA, the CDR3 is TGTGCCAGCAAAAAGGGCGCGGGGGAGACCCAGTACTTC.

V and J are TRBV2 and TRBJ2-5; D may be TRBD1 or TRBD2 (6 bases each). The V gene's germline CDR1 is SNHLY and CDR2 FYNNEI. This CDR3 is 18 amino acids long. Trimming took off 7 bases at V and 1 base at J, with 25 bases between the two ends. This chain's CDR3 is CASTRRGASWSSQETQYF. The CDR3 region has the DNA TGTGCCAGCACTCGAAGGGGGGCTAGCTGGTCCAGCCAAGAGACCCAGTACTTC.

The chain carries TRBV4-2 and TRBJ2-3; 12 nucleotides match TRBD2. CDR1 and CDR2 (germline): LGHNA, YNFKEQ. The CDR3 is 17 residues long. J was trimmed by 7 bases and V by 2 bases; bases with no gene match: 10. In DNA form, the CDR3 reads TGTGCCAGCAGCCAAACCGCCGGAACTAGCGGGAGGCATACGCAGTATTTT. Protein product: CASSQTAGTSGRHTQYF.

V and J are TRBV9 and TRBJ2-7; 7 bases agree with TRBD1. CDR1 is SGDLS and CDR2 is YYNGEE in the germline V gene. The CDR3 has 14 residues. The J segment lost 0 bases and the V segment lost 3 bases, leaving 3 bases of the junction unmatched. The CDR3 bases are TGTGCCAGCAGCGGTGGGGACAGCTCCTACGAGCAGTACTTC. It yields the protein CASSGGDSSYEQYF.

The chain recombines TRBV28 with TRBJ2-5; TRBD2 is a possible D gene (6 bases). This CDR3 has 16 residues. The germline V and J ends were trimmed by 5 bases and 4 bases, with 20 bases remaining between them. Germline V CDR1 and CDR2: MDHEN, SYDVKM. DNA of the CDR3: TGTGCCAGCAGTCCCACACGGGGGACCTCCGTAGAGACCCAGTACTTC. Its translation is CASSPTRGTSVETQYF.

This clone was counted a few times. The CDR3 sequence is CASRETGSHTGELFF. The CDR3 bases are TGTGCCAGCAGAGAGACAGGGTCCCACACCGGGGAGCTGTTTTTT. The rearrangement uses TRBV6-4 and TRBJ2-2; TRBD1 agrees at 7 bases. Germline trimming cut 6 bases from V and 3 bases from J; bases unmatched to any gene: 7. CDR1 and CDR2 from the germline V gene are MRHNA and SNTAGT. The CDR3 has 15 amino acids.